A selection of T cell receptor beta chains follows, all from one sample in a study of blood T cell repertoires in COVID-19. Sequencing was performed with immunoSEQ multiplex PCR; in TCRdb, only in-frame clones are kept and a portion is missing. The data contain more than 70,000 clones, roughly nine tenths of them singletons. What was sequenced was peripheral blood. The receptor set was obtained from a woman aged 45-65 years with active or convalescent COVID-19. Both conserved end residues are part of each CDR3. Fields, in order: clone size, V gene, J gene, CDR3 length, D gene, CDR3 protein, CDR3 DNA. A D gene is named only where the DNA matches it firmly. The size entry is marked missing in some rows and otherwise reads once, few, many or a size class.

clone size: .; V gene: TRBV24-1; J gene: TRBJ1-4; CDR3 length: 15; D gene: .; CDR3 protein: CATSDGAVTNEKLFF; CDR3 DNA: TGTGCCACCAGTGATGGGGCAGTTACTAATGAAAAACTGTTTTTT
clone size: .; V gene: TRBV13; J gene: TRBJ1-4; CDR3 length: 15; D gene: .; CDR3 protein: CASSKPRHPGEKLFF; CDR3 DNA: TGTGCCAGCAGCAAACCACGTCACCCGGGTGAAAAACTGTTTTTT
clone size: .; V gene: TRBV6-2/TRBV6-3; J gene: TRBJ1-1; CDR3 length: 14; D gene: .; CDR3 protein: CASSLVALNTEAFF; CDR3 DNA: TGTGCCAGCAGTTTGGTGGCTTTGAACACTGAAGCTTTCTTT
clone size: .; V gene: TRBV30; J gene: TRBJ2-3; CDR3 length: 14; D gene: TRBD2; CDR3 protein: CAWSVVGGADTQYF; CDR3 DNA: TGTGCCTGGAGTGTAGTGGGGGGGGCAGATACGCAGTATTTT
clone size: .; V gene: TRBV5-1; J gene: TRBJ2-3; CDR3 length: 15; D gene: .; CDR3 protein: CASSWDFTSTDTQYF; CDR3 DNA: TGCGCCAGCAGCTGGGACTTCACTAGCACAGATACGCAGTATTTT
clone size: .; V gene: TRBV7-2; J gene: TRBJ1-6; CDR3 length: 14; D gene: TRBD1; CDR3 protein: CASSIRTGSSPLHF; CDR3 DNA: TGTGCCAGCAGCATAAGGACAGGGAGTTCACCCCTCCACTTT
clone size: once; V gene: TRBV5-6; J gene: TRBJ1-2; CDR3 length: 13; D gene: .; CDR3 protein: CASSFRGDYGYTF; CDR3 DNA: TGTGCCAGCAGCTTTCGGGGGGACTATGGCTACACCTTC
clone size: .; V gene: TRBV4-3; J gene: TRBJ1-6; CDR3 length: 18; D gene: .; CDR3 protein: CASSQDHRVSSYNSPLHF; CDR3 DNA: TGCGCCAGCAGCCAAGACCATCGAGTGAGCTCCTATAATTCACCCCTCCACTTT
clone size: once; V gene: TRBV7-8; J gene: TRBJ2-7; CDR3 length: 17; D gene: .; CDR3 protein: CASSLEGVVGYSYEQYF; CDR3 DNA: TGTGCCAGCAGCTTAGAAGGGGTGGTGGGGTACTCCTACGAGCAGTACTTC
clone size: .; V gene: TRBV7-2; J gene: TRBJ1-5; CDR3 length: 15; D gene: TRBD1; CDR3 protein: CASSLGQGGHQPQHF; CDR3 DNA: TGTGCCAGCAGCTTAGGACAGGGCGGTCATCAGCCCCAGCATTTT
clone size: .; V gene: TRBV19; J gene: TRBJ1-6; CDR3 length: 13; D gene: .; CDR3 protein: CASSEASSSPLHF; CDR3 DNA: TGTGCCAGTAGTGAGGCTTCTAGTTCACCCCTCCACTTT
clone size: .; V gene: TRBV30; J gene: TRBJ1-2; CDR3 length: 14; D gene: .; CDR3 protein: CAWREAANMYGYTF; CDR3 DNA: TGTGCCTGGAGGGAGGCAGCGAACATGTATGGCTACACCTTC
clone size: .; V gene: TRBV23-1; J gene: TRBJ1-1; CDR3 length: 12; D gene: .; CDR3 protein: CASRRTHTEAFF; CDR3 DNA: TGCGCCAGCAGGCGAACCCACACTGAAGCTTTCTTT
clone size: few; V gene: TRBV5-1; J gene: TRBJ2-2; CDR3 length: 15; D gene: TRBD2; CDR3 protein: CASRLASGHTGELFF; CDR3 DNA: TGCGCCAGCAGGCTGGCTAGCGGACACACCGGGGAGCTGTTTTTT
clone size: .; V gene: TRBV7-2; J gene: TRBJ1-4; CDR3 length: 13; D gene: .; CDR3 protein: CASGRGGDEKLFF; CDR3 DNA: TGTGCCAGCGGACGGGGGGGGGATGAAAAACTGTTTTTT
clone size: .; V gene: TRBV7-8; J gene: TRBJ2-7; CDR3 length: 16; D gene: .; CDR3 protein: CASSSDDSVPSYEQYF; CDR3 DNA: TGTGCCAGCAGCTCAGATGATAGCGTACCCTCCTACGAGCAGTACTTC
clone size: .; V gene: TRBV7-8; J gene: TRBJ2-1; CDR3 length: 17; D gene: TRBD2; CDR3 protein: CASSLARLAGGSNEQFF; CDR3 DNA: TGTGCCAGCAGCTTAGCGAGGCTAGCGGGGGGATCAAATGAGCAGTTCTTC
clone size: .; V gene: TRBV6-5; J gene: TRBJ2-3; CDR3 length: 15; D gene: TRBD2; CDR3 protein: CASSYGGGSTDTQYF; CDR3 DNA: TGTGCCAGCAGTTACGGGGGGGGGAGCACAGATACGCAGTATTTT
clone size: .; V gene: TRBV7-9; J gene: TRBJ1-1; CDR3 length: 14; D gene: .; CDR3 protein: CASSSDDSYTEAFF; CDR3 DNA: TGTGCCAGCAGCTCCGACGACAGCTACACTGAAGCTTTCTTT
clone size: .; V gene: TRBV30; J gene: TRBJ2-4; CDR3 length: 13; D gene: TRBD2; CDR3 protein: CAWSGGTKNIQYF; CDR3 DNA: TGTGCCTGGTCCGGGGGGACCAAAAACATTCAGTACTTC
clone size: .; V gene: TRBV2; J gene: TRBJ1-1; CDR3 length: 15; D gene: TRBD1; CDR3 protein: CASSVDRGGFTEAFF; CDR3 DNA: TGTGCCAGCAGTGTAGACAGGGGCGGTTTCACTGAAGCTTTCTTT
clone size: .; V gene: TRBV7-9; J gene: TRBJ1-6; CDR3 length: 14; D gene: .; CDR3 protein: CASSLLSYNSPLHF; CDR3 DNA: TGTGCCAGCAGCTTACTCTCCTATAATTCACCCCTCCACTTT
clone size: .; V gene: TRBV5-1; J gene: TRBJ2-1; CDR3 length: 14; D gene: .; CDR3 protein: CASSFSGNYNEQFF; CDR3 DNA: TGCGCCAGCAGCTTTTCAGGGAATTACAATGAGCAGTTCTTC
clone size: .; V gene: TRBV15; J gene: TRBJ2-2; CDR3 length: 14; D gene: .; CDR3 protein: CATSRAGDTGELFF; CDR3 DNA: TGTGCCACCAGCAGAGCAGGGGACACCGGGGAGCTGTTTTTT
clone size: .; V gene: TRBV28; J gene: TRBJ1-3; CDR3 length: 14; D gene: .; CDR3 protein: CASLPQSTGNTIYF; CDR3 DNA: TGTGCCAGTTTGCCACAGTCAACTGGAAACACCATATATTTT
clone size: .; V gene: TRBV5-5; J gene: TRBJ2-1; CDR3 length: 14; D gene: .; CDR3 protein: CASTLSTGNNEQFF; CDR3 DNA: TGTGCCAGCACCCTCTCGACAGGAAACAATGAGCAGTTCTTC
clone size: .; V gene: TRBV12-3/TRBV12-4; J gene: TRBJ1-1; CDR3 length: 12; D gene: .; CDR3 protein: CASSFGNTEAFF; CDR3 DNA: TGTGCCAGCAGTTTCGGGAACACTGAAGCTTTCTTT
clone size: .; V gene: TRBV3-1/TRBV3-2; J gene: TRBJ2-3; CDR3 length: 13; D gene: TRBD1; CDR3 protein: CASSQFTGGTQYF; CDR3 DNA: TGTGCCAGCAGCCAATTCACAGGGGGTACGCAGTATTTT
clone size: .; V gene: TRBV5-1; J gene: TRBJ2-1; CDR3 length: 15; D gene: TRBD1; CDR3 protein: CASSPGDRSYNEQFF; CDR3 DNA: TGCGCCAGCAGCCCCGGGGACAGGTCCTACAATGAGCAGTTCTTC
clone size: .; V gene: TRBV9; J gene: TRBJ1-1; CDR3 length: 14; D gene: .; CDR3 protein: CASSQFTQNTEAFF; CDR3 DNA: TGTGCCAGCAGCCAATTTACACAAAACACTGAAGCTTTCTTT
clone size: .; V gene: TRBV12-3/TRBV12-4; J gene: TRBJ2-2; CDR3 length: 13; D gene: .; CDR3 protein: CASSMWGAGELFF; CDR3 DNA: TGTGCCAGCAGTATGTGGGGGGCCGGGGAGCTGTTTTTT
clone size: .; V gene: TRBV19; J gene: TRBJ1-1; CDR3 length: 15; D gene: .; CDR3 protein: CASSSLTVMNTEAFF; CDR3 DNA: TGTGCCAGTAGTTCATTGACAGTGATGAACACTGAAGCTTTCTTT
clone size: few; V gene: TRBV9; J gene: TRBJ2-5; CDR3 length: 15; D gene: TRBD2; CDR3 protein: CASSVRPGGEETQYF; CDR3 DNA: TGTGCCAGCAGCGTCCGGCCGGGGGGGGAAGAGACCCAGTACTTC
clone size: .; V gene: TRBV12-3/TRBV12-4; J gene: TRBJ1-5; CDR3 length: 12; D gene: .; CDR3 protein: CASSPGNQPQHF; CDR3 DNA: TGTGCCAGCAGCCCGGGGAATCAGCCCCAGCATTTT
clone size: .; V gene: TRBV5-1; J gene: TRBJ2-7; CDR3 length: 13; D gene: .; CDR3 protein: CASSPTGDYEQYF; CDR3 DNA: TGCGCCAGCAGCCCGACGGGAGACTACGAGCAGTACTTC
clone size: few; V gene: TRBV24-1; J gene: TRBJ1-5; CDR3 length: 13; D gene: .; CDR3 protein: CATSDFGDQPQHF; CDR3 DNA: TGTGCCACCAGTGATTTCGGGGATCAGCCCCAGCATTTT
clone size: .; V gene: TRBV5-6; J gene: TRBJ2-7; CDR3 length: 15; D gene: .; CDR3 protein: CASSLGPRDSYEQYF; CDR3 DNA: TGTGCCAGCAGCTTGGGACCCAGGGATTCCTACGAGCAGTACTTC
clone size: .; V gene: TRBV30; J gene: TRBJ1-4; CDR3 length: 12; D gene: .; CDR3 protein: CAWSEGVEKLFF; CDR3 DNA: TGTGCCTGGAGCGAGGGGGTGGAAAAACTGTTTTTT
clone size: .; V gene: TRBV7-2; J gene: TRBJ1-6; CDR3 length: 18; D gene: TRBD1; CDR3 protein: CASSFRGQGTGAISPLHF; CDR3 DNA: TGTGCCAGCAGCTTCAGGGGCCAGGGAACAGGGGCAATTTCACCCCTCCACTTT
clone size: .; V gene: TRBV18; J gene: TRBJ1-5; CDR3 length: 13; D gene: .; CDR3 protein: CASSQGVDQPQHF; CDR3 DNA: TGTGCCAGCTCACAGGGAGTCGATCAGCCCCAGCATTTT
clone size: .; V gene: TRBV9; J gene: TRBJ1-1; CDR3 length: 15; D gene: TRBD1; CDR3 protein: CASSARDRSNTEAFF; CDR3 DNA: TGTGCCAGCAGCGCGAGGGACAGGTCGAACACTGAAGCTTTCTTT
clone size: .; V gene: TRBV12-3/TRBV12-4; J gene: TRBJ2-7; CDR3 length: 13; D gene: .; CDR3 protein: CASSPTATYEQYF; CDR3 DNA: TGTGCCAGCAGCCCGACAGCCACCTACGAGCAGTACTTC
clone size: .; V gene: TRBV19; J gene: TRBJ2-7; CDR3 length: 14; D gene: .; CDR3 protein: CASSARRFSYEQYF; CDR3 DNA: TGTGCCAGTAGTGCCAGGAGGTTCTCCTACGAGCAGTACTTC
clone size: once; V gene: TRBV28; J gene: TRBJ1-5; CDR3 length: 16; D gene: .; CDR3 protein: CASRTLSSGSNQPQHF; CDR3 DNA: TGTGCCAGCAGGACTTTGAGCTCAGGGAGCAATCAGCCCCAGCATTTT
clone size: .; V gene: TRBV7-6; J gene: TRBJ1-2; CDR3 length: 17; D gene: TRBD1; CDR3 protein: CASSLGTPGQGSYGYTF; CDR3 DNA: TGTGCCAGCAGCTTAGGGACCCCGGGACAGGGGTCCTATGGCTACACCTTC
clone size: .; V gene: TRBV18; J gene: TRBJ2-1; CDR3 length: 16; D gene: .; CDR3 protein: CASSPPGTLLYNEQFF; CDR3 DNA: TGTGCCAGCTCACCACCCGGGACACTCCTCTACAATGAGCAGTTCTTC